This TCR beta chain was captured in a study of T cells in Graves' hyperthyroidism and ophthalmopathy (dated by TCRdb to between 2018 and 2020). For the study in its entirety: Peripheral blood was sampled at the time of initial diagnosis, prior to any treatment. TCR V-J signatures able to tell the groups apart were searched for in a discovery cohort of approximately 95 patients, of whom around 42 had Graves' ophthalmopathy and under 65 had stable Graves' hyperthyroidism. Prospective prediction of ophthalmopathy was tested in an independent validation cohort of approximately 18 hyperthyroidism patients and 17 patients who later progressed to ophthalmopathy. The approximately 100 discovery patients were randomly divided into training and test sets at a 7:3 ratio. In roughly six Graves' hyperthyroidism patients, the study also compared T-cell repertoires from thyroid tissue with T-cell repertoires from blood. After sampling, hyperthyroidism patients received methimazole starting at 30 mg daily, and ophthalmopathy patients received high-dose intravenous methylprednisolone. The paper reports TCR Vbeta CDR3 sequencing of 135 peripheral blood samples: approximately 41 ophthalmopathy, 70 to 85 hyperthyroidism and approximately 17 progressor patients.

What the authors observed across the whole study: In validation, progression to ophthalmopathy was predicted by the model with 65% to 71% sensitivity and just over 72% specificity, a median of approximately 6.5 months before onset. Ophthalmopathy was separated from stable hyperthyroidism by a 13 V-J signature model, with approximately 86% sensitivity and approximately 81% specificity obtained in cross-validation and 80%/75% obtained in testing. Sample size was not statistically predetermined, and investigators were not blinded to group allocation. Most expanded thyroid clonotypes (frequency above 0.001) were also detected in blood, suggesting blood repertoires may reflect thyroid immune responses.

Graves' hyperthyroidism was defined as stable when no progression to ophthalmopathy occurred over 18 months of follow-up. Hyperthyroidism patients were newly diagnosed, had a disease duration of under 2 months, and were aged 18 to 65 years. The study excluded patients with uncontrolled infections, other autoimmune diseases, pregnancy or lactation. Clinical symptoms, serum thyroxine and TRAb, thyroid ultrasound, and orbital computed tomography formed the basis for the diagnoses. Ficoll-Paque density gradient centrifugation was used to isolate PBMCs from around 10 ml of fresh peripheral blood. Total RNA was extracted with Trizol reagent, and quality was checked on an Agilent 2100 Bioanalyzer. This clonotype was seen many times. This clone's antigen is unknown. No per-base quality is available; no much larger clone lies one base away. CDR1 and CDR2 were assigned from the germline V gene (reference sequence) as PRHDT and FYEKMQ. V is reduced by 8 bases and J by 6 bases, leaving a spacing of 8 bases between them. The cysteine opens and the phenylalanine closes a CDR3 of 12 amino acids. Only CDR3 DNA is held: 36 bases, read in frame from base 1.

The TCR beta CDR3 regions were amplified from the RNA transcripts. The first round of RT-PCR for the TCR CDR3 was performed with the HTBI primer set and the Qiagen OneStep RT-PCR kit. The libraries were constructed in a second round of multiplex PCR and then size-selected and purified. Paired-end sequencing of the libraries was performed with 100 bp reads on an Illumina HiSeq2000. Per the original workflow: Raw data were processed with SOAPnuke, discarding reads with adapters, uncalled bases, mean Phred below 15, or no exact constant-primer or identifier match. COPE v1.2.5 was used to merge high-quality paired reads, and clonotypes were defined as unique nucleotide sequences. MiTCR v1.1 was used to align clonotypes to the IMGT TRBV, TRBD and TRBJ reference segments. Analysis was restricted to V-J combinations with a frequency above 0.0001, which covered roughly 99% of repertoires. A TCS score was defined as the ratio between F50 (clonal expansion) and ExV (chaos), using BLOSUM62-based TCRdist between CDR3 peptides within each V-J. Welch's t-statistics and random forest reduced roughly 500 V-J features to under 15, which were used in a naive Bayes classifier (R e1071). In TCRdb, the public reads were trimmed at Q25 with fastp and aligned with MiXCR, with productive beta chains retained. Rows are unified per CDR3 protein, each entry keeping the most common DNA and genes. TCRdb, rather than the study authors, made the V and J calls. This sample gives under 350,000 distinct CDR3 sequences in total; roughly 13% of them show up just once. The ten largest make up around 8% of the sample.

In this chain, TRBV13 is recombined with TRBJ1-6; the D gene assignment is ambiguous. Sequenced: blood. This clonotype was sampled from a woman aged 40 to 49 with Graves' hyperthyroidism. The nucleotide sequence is TGTGCCAGCGGGCGGGGTAATTCACCCCTCCACTTT. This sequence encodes CASGRGNSPLHF.